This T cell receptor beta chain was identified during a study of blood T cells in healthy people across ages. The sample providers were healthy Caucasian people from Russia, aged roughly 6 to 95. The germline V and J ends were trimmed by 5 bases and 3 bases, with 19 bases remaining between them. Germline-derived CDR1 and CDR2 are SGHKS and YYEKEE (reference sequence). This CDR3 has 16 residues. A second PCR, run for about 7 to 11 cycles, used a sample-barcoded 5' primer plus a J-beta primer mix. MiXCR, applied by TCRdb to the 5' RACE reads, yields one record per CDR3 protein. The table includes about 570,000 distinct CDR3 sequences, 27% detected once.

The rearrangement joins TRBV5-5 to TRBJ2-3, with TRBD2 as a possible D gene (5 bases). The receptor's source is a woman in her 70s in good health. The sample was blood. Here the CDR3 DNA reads TGTGCCAGCAGGGATTATGGGAGAAAGGGAACAGATACGCAGTATTTT. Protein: CASRDYGRKGTDTQYF.